Listed below are T cell receptor beta chains from one sample, sequenced in a study of T-cell memory formation after mild COVID-19. TCRdb redid the calling of the 5' RACE reads with MiXCR, one entry per CDR3 protein. The repertoire includes more than 250,000 distinct CDR3 sequences, 15% to 20% of them detected once, and around 21% sits in the top ten. The material sequenced was PBMCs or a T cell subset sorted from them (not recorded which). The receptors were gathered from a man in his late teens or twenties who had mild COVID-19 (a few samples of this study predate the infection). Cell type and time point are not known. The CDR3 runs from the conserved cysteine through the conserved F or W.

TRBV15 CATSREGRTGELFF
TRBV9 CASSALMSGGGETQYF
TRBV9 CASSVAWIWDEQFF
TRBV18 CASSPRSETQYF
TRBV7-6 CASSSQGDEQYF
TRBV12-3/TRBV12-4 CASSKTDMNTEAFF
TRBV12-5 CASGFGPAYEQYF
TRBV5-5 CASSPDRVGWYGYTF
TRBV7-2 CASSLVLGGAGETQYF
TRBV11-2 CASSSIDYEQFF
TRBV18 CASSPTGSWLIQPQHF
TRBV20-1 CSAKRGAFMNTEAFF
TRBV4-3 CASSRSFTGGINEQYF
TRBV20-1 CSARDPGGVQEKLFF
TRBV12-3/TRBV12-4 CASSSWTYSNQPQHF
TRBV4-1 CASSPPTGENEKLFF
TRBV4-1 CASSPPERELFF
TRBV27 CASSFRSSNTDTQYF
TRBV7-9 CASSPWDGYEAFF
TRBV6-5 CASRYNRVDTQYF
TRBV10-3 CAISQAQGATNEKLFF
TRBV5-1 CASSLTGDEIF
TRBV11-2 CASSHRISGNTIYF
TRBV7-3 CASSAGPGQGSDTQYF
TRBV7-9 CASSLGGWVYGYTF
TRBV29-1 CSVANIAYEQYF
TRBV6-2/TRBV6-3 CASSPVESETDTQYF
TRBV5-1 CASSLGTYSGTEAFF
TRBV11-2 CASSLGLQNEQFF
TRBV5-1 CASSFVSPRTEQYF
TRBV7-2 CASSEQETQYF
TRBV28 CASSFTSVKTQYF
TRBV2 CASSAPPSYEQYF
TRBV4-2 CASSPRLAGPGNEQFF
TRBV25-1 CASSSGQGIYEQYF
TRBV7-7 CASSSGQGQGAAYEQYF
TRBV7-9 CASSLLGTYGYTF
TRBV4-3 CASSQLGSALGHGYTF
TRBV6-4 CASSALASHEQFF
TRBV12-3/TRBV12-4 CASSWFPPGQGNEQFF
TRBV3-1 CASSHPGLANEQFF
TRBV5-1 CASSPRGGRIEAFF
TRBV7-9 CASSQDSTTYNEQFF
TRBV6-6 CASRVGAGTDTQYF
TRBV4-1 CASSLSGTPNEKLFF
TRBV7-9 CASSPQGAGEAFF
TRBV12-3/TRBV12-4 CASSLLQINEKLFF
TRBV27 CASRGQGNTEAFF